This T cell receptor beta chain was identified in a study of T cell responses to AZD1222 COVID-19 vaccine. Study-level points and caveats: Close to half of all spike-specific TCRs reportedly target regions of the variants that are unmutated.

Profiling relied on immunoSEQ multiplex PCR, and the TCRdb table lists in-frame clones only, not all of them. The sample yields approximately 100,000 clones, approximately 89% seen once. This clone has just one count. The antigen remains unidentified. The study pooled second doses at about 4 or about 12 weeks. The sequence derives from an adult who received the AZD1222 COVID-19 vaccine. The sample consisted of peripheral blood, taken 28 days after the second AZD1222 dose.

In DNA, the CDR3 is TGTGCCACCAGCAAGGGTTTACGGGACAGCAAAAACATTCAGTACTTC. Protein: CATSKGLRDSKNIQYF. The chain employs TRBV15 and TRBJ2-4, with 7 bases lining up with TRBD1. Germline-derived CDR1 and CDR2 are LNHNV and YYDKDF (reference sequence). This CDR3 has 16 residues. The ends lost 4 bases at V and 3 bases at J; junction bases unmatched: 9.